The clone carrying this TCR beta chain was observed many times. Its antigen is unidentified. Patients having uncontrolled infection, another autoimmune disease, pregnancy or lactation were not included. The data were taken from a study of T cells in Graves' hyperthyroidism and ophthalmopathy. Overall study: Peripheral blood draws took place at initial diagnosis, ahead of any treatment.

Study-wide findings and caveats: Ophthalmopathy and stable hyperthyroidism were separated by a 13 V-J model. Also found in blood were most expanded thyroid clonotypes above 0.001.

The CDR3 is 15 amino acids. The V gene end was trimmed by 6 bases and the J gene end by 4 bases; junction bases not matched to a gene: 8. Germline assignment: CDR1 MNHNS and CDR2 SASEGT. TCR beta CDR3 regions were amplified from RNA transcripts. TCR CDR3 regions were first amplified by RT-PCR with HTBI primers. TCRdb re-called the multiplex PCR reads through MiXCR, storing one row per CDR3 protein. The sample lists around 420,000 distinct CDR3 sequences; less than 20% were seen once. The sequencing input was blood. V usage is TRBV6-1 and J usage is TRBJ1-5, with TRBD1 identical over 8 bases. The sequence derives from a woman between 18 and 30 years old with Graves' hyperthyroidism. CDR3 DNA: TGTGCCAGCAGACTCAGGCAGGGGGCGAATCAGCCCCAGCATTTT. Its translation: CASRLRQGANQPQHF.